This T cell receptor (beta chain) was identified during a study of Ad26.COV2.S vaccination and SARS-CoV-2 variants. Losses at the gene ends were 7 bases for V and 0 bases for J; bases not matched to a gene: 6. Germline lookup yields CDR1 ENHRY and CDR2 SYGVKD. This CDR3 contains 17 residues. Treatment described: about 20 received Ad26.COV2.S at low or high dose, single or two shots; 5 received placebo; per-sample allocation not given. Sampling took place 63 days after the first vaccine or placebo injection. The method was immunoSEQ multiplex PCR; TCRdb's version includes in-frame clones alone and lacks a portion of them. The sample holds more than 300,000 clones, approximately 80% seen once.

This sequence was found in a person aged 18-60 years who received the Ad26.COV2.S COVID-19 vaccine or a placebo. The gene calls are TRBV10-3 and TRBJ2-2, with TRBD2 matching 12 bases. This sample comprised peripheral blood, obtained in a trial of Ad26.COV2.S vaccine versus placebo. The CDR3 DNA follows: TGTGCCATCACCGGGACTAGCGGGTCATCGAACACCGGGGAGCTGTTTTTT. Its translation: CAITGTSGSSNTGELFF.